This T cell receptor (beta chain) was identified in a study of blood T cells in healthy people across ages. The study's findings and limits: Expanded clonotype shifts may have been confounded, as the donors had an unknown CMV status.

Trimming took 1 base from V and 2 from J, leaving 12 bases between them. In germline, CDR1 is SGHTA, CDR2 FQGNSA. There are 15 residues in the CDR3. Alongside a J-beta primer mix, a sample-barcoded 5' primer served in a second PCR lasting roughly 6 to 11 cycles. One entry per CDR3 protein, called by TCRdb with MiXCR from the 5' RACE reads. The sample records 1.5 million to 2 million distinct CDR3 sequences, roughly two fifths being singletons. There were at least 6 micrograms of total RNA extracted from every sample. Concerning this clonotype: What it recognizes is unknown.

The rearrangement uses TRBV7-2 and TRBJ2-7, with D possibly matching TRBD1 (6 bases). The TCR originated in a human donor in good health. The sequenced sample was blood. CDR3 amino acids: CASSLEIQGTYEQYF. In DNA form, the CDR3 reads TGTGCCAGCAGCTTAGAGATTCAGGGGACCTACGAGCAGTACTTC.